This T cell receptor (beta chain) was obtained from a study of shared clonotypes between healthy human individuals. Across the whole study: Three men and two women, aged 18 to 49, were donors.

Naive-designated CD8 cells lacked CD45RO, were positively enriched for CCR7, and omitted terminally differentiated effector memory CD45RA+ cells. This clone was detected once. TCRdb keeps only in-frame clones here, not all; method: immunoSEQ multiplex PCR. The table has hundreds of thousands of clones, more than 85% seen once. The CDR3 has 13 residues. V was cut by 0 bases and J by 9 bases, with 9 bases left in between. CDR1 and CDR2 (germline): LGHNA, YSLEER. Sequenced: naive CD8+ T cells sorted from blood. V gene TRBV4-3 combines with J gene TRBJ2-1; unclear D gene. This clonotype was obtained from a man between 25 and 39 years old in good health. The CDR3 region is CASSQERVSEQFF. The DNA for the CDR3 is TGCGCCAGCAGCCAAGAAAGAGTTTCTGAGCAGTTCTTC.